The 16 T cell receptor beta chains below all came from one sample that was sequenced in a study of stem cell transplantation in POMP-related autoinflammatory disease. Sequenced by immunoSEQ multiplex PCR; TCRdb stores in-frame clones only, minus some. The profile shows roughly 68,000 clones, roughly 90% of them singletons. Sequencing was performed on CD4+ T cells from PBMCs, taken after stem cell transplantation. These TCRs come from a human patient with POMP-related autoinflammation and immune dysregulation (PRAID). Some of these T cells may belong to the graft donor.

The chain joins TRBV28 to TRBJ2-3; 8 positions agree with TRBD2. The CDR3 has 15 amino acids. Germline V gene lookup returns CDR1 MDHEN and CDR2 SYDVKM. V shed 2 bases, J shed 4 bases, and the junction held 5 bases outside the gene matches. Written as DNA, the CDR3 is TGTGCCAGCAGTTTAGCGGGGGGAGGGTCAGATACGCAGTATTTT. It yields the protein CASSLAGGGSDTQYF.

The V and J genes are TRBV6-1 and TRBJ1-1; D unclear. Trimming removed 0 bases from V and 4 bases from J, with 9 bases in between. Germline V gene sequence: CDR1 MNHNS, CDR2 SASEGT. The CDR3 consists of 14 residues. DNA of the CDR3: TGTGCCAGCAGTGAAGCTAGGTGGAGCACTGAAGCTTTCTTT. Translated: CASSEARWSTEAFF.

The chain joins TRBV5-4 to TRBJ2-3; D unclear. The CDR3 contains 14 residues. Trimming shortened V by 1 base and J by 5 bases, and 11 bases separated the two germline ends. Looked up from germline, CDR1 is SGHNT and CDR2 is YYREEE (reference sequence). CDR3: CASSLFLGRDTQYF. The CDR3, as DNA: TGTGCCAGCAGCTTGTTCCTAGGCAGAGATACGCAGTATTTT.

The chain couples TRBV5-1 to TRBJ2-3; 7 bases map to TRBD2. Germline V gene sequence: CDR1 SGHRS, CDR2 YFSETQ. After removal of 2 bases from V and 4 bases from J, the junction contained 13 bases not matched to a gene. The CDR3 extends over 17 amino acids. The CDR3 spells CASSFAASTSLSDTQYF. CDR3 in DNA: TGCGCCAGCAGCTTTGCAGCTTCGACTAGCCTTTCAGATACGCAGTATTTT.

This CDR3 is CASSSQGAGTDTQYF. The CDR3 DNA sequence: TGTGCCAGCAGCTCTCAGGGCGCAGGAACAGATACGCAGTATTTT. The chain combines TRBV11-3 with TRBJ2-3, with TRBD1 as a possible D gene (5 bases). Looked up from germline, CDR1 is SGHNT and CDR2 is YENEEA. V was shortened by 4 bases and J by 3 bases, with 14 bases between the two germline ends. The CDR3 contains 15 residues.

This rearrangement joins TRBV19 to TRBJ1-4; D may be TRBD1 (5 bases). The germline V gene has CDR1 LNHDA and CDR2 SQIVND (reference sequence). This CDR3 has 13 amino acids. V dropped 5 bases and J dropped 7 bases, with 11 bases sitting between them. Here the CDR3 DNA reads TGTGCCAGTAGTTCGCCGGGACCTGAAAAACTGTTTTTT. It codes for CASSSPGPEKLFF.

The V gene is TRBV2, the J gene TRBJ1-5, with D possibly matching TRBD1 (5 bases). The V gene lost 8 bases and the J gene lost 4 bases, with 21 bases spanning the gap. This CDR3 is 16 amino acids long. Germline V CDR1 and CDR2: SNHLY, FYNNEI. CDR3 nucleotide sequence: TGTGCCAGCGGCAGTAAGAAGGTCGGGGGAAATCAGCCCCAGCATTTT. Its translation: CASGSKKVGGNQPQHF.

The chain joins TRBV18 to TRBJ1-3; possible D gene TRBD1, 6 bases. There are 15 residues in the CDR3. The germline V and J ends were trimmed by 4 bases and 0 bases, with 10 bases remaining between them. Germline V gene lookup returns CDR1 KGHSH and CDR2 LQKENI. In nucleotides, the CDR3 is TGTGCCAGCTCACTGACAGGAACCTCTGGAAACACCATATATTTT. Amino acid sequence: CASSLTGTSGNTIYF.

The chain joins TRBV9 to TRBJ2-1; the match to TRBD1 covers 11 bases. Germline V gene lookup returns CDR1 SGDLS and CDR2 YYNGEE. The CDR3 totals 16 residues. V dropped 4 bases and J dropped 4; count of bases not matched to a gene: 7. The CDR3 loop is CASSRGTGGRYNEQFF. The CDR3, as DNA: TGTGCCAGCAGCAGAGGGACAGGGGGTCGGTACAATGAGCAGTTCTTC.

This chain joins TRBV2 and TRBJ2-2; 7 positions match TRBD2. The CDR3 consists of 15 residues. The germline CDR1 and CDR2 sequences are SNHLY and FYNNEI. With V trimmed by 4 bases and J by 2 bases, 4 bases remained unmatched. The DNA for the CDR3 is TGTGCCAGCAGTGCGGGCGGGGGAAACACCGGGGAGCTGTTTTTT. This sequence encodes CASSAGGGNTGELFF.

The V gene is TRBV10-3, the J gene TRBJ2-1; the match to TRBD2 covers 7 bases. This CDR3 region has 13 residues. Germline loops: CDR1 ENHRY, CDR2 SYGVKD. The junction had 3 bases not matched to a gene; V was cut back by 4 bases and J by 6 bases. The chain's CDR3 is CAISARTSNEQFF. The CDR3 DNA follows: TGTGCCATCAGTGCGCGGACTAGCAATGAGCAGTTCTTC.

This clone was seen only once. The chain carries TRBV3-1 (or the pseudogene TRBV3-2) and TRBJ2-7; 9 bases match TRBD2. The CDR3 is 17 residues long. The germline gives CDR1 LGHDT, CDR2 YNNKEL (reference sequence). The junction had 11 bases not matched to a gene; V was cut back by 3 bases and J by 2 bases. This CDR3 reads CASSHRPGLAGTYEQYF. CDR3 nucleotides: TGTGCCAGCAGCCATCGTCCGGGCCTAGCGGGAACCTACGAGCAGTACTTC.

The gene calls are TRBV6-1 and TRBJ1-5; D ambiguous. This CDR3 has 14 residues. CDR1 MNHNS and CDR2 SASEGT come from the germline V gene. The V gene lost 0 bases and the J gene lost 7 bases, with 10 bases spanning the gap. In DNA, the CDR3 is TGTGCCAGCAGTGAAGCCTTAGGGAAGCAGCCCCAGCATTTT. Residues: CASSEALGKQPQHF.

The rearrangement uses TRBV7-3 and TRBJ2-2; D is uncertain. Germline loops: CDR1 SGHTA, CDR2 FQGTGA. The CDR3 has 16 amino acids. Trimming took off 2 bases at V and 2 bases at J, with 12 bases between the two ends. CDR3 nucleotides: TGTGCCAGCAGCTTAGCCGATTCGATCAACACCGGGGAGCTGTTTTTT. Translating gives CASSLADSINTGELFF.

V usage is TRBV4-2 and J usage is TRBJ1-6, with D perhaps TRBD1 (5 bases). The V and J ends lost 3 bases and 6 bases respectively, with 15 bases between them. The CDR3 is 16 amino acids. Germline-derived CDR1 and CDR2 are LGHNA and YNFKEQ. CDR3 sequence reads: CASSQNSDNRNSPLHF. As DNA, the CDR3 is TGTGCCAGCAGCCAGAATTCGGACAATCGTAATTCACCCCTCCACTTT.

This rearrangement joins TRBV25-1 to TRBJ2-3, with D perhaps TRBD1 or TRBD2 (5 bases each). The V end lost 4 bases, the J end lost 4 bases, and 9 bases lay between the germline ends. Germline V gene sequence: CDR1 MGHDK, CDR2 SYGVNS. The length of the CDR3 is 13 residues. The DNA for the CDR3 is TGTGCCAGCAGTGGTTGGGGACCAGATACGCAGTATTTT. Its protein is CASSGWGPDTQYF. Based on the CDR3 plus reference TRBV25-1 and TRBJ2-3, the full variable domain is EADIYQTPRYLVIGTGKKITLECSQTMGHDKMYWYQQDPGMELHLIHYSYGVNSTEKGDLSSESTVSRIRTEHFPLTLESARPSHTSQYLCASSGWGPDTQYFGPGTRLTVL.